This entry lists 28 T cell receptor beta chains sequenced from one sample in a study of T cell repertoires in cytomegalovirus infection. Their antigens are not known. TCRdb reprocessed the reads via MiXCR and lists one record per CDR3 protein. The repertoire includes about 920,000 distinct CDR3 sequences, 31% of them detected once, and roughly 12% sits in the top ten. The specimen was cultured CD8+ T cells from PBMCs, collected from culture after CMV antigen stimulation. The receptors shown here come from a human donor in good health (CMV status not recorded). Some clones in this sample may be carry-over from other donors' samples.

V and J are TRBV10-3 and TRBJ2-3; 10 bases are a match to TRBD2. The CDR3 length is 19 residues. Germline V gene sequence: CDR1 ENHRY, CDR2 SYGVKD. The V gene end was trimmed by 7 bases and the J gene end by 2 bases; junction bases not matched to a gene: 18. CDR3 loop: CAITGTGEKLAGHTDTQYF. CDR3 in DNA: TGTGCCATCACCGGGACAGGTGAAAAACTAGCGGGGCACACAGATACGCAGTATTTT.

The chain joins TRBV10-3 to TRBJ2-1, with 9 bases fitting TRBD2. This CDR3 has 15 amino acids. Trimming took 6 bases from V and 1 from J; bases not matched to a gene: 4. The germline V gene has CDR1 ENHRY and CDR2 SYGVKD. The CDR3, as DNA: TGTGCCATCAGCCGACTAGCGGAGTCCTACAATGAGCAGTTCTTC. It codes for CAISRLAESYNEQFF.

This clonotype was counted only a few times. The V call is TRBV11-2, the J call TRBJ2-3; TRBD2 matches 9 bases. This CDR3 has 18 amino acids. With V trimmed by 4 bases and J by 0 bases, 11 bases remained unmatched. Germline V gives CDR1 SGHAT, CDR2 FQNNGV. This CDR3 is CASSSSLSGGPSTDTQYF. The CDR3 coding sequence is TGTGCCAGCAGCTCCTCCCTTAGCGGGGGCCCTAGCACAGATACGCAGTATTTT. Together with reference TRBV11-2 and TRBJ2-3, the CDR3 gives the full variable domain: EAGVAQSPRYKIIEKRQSVAFWCNPISGHATLYWYQQILGQGPKLLIQFQNNGVVDDSQLPKDRFSAERLKGVDSTLKIQPAKLEDSAVYLCASSSSLSGGPSTDTQYFGPGTRLTVL.

The chain carries TRBV6-6 and TRBJ2-7; D perhaps matches TRBD2 (6 bases). The CDR3 covers 13 residues. The V end was cut by 5 bases, the J end by 7 bases, with 15 bases between. From germline, CDR1 is MNHNY and CDR2 SVGAGI (reference sequence). The CDR3 reads CASSRWGEEEQYV. The CDR3 bases are TGTGCCAGCAGTAGATGGGGGGAAGAGGAGCAGTACGTC.

The chain uses TRBV27 and TRBJ2-7; 8 bases fit TRBD1. The germline V gene has CDR1 MNHEY and CDR2 SMNVEV (reference sequence). The CDR3 contains 15 residues. V shed 1 base, J shed 2 bases, and the junction held 4 bases outside the gene matches. As DNA, the CDR3 is TGTGCCAGCAGTTTATTGGACAGGGTAGCCTACGAGCAGTACTTC. It translates to CASSLLDRVAYEQYF.

In this sample, this clonotype turned up a few times. The rearrangement uses TRBV19 and TRBJ2-3; 7 nucleotides align to TRBD1. Germline V gene sequence: CDR1 LNHDA, CDR2 SQIVND (reference sequence). J was trimmed by 5 bases and V by 1 base; bases with no gene match: 15. The CDR3 consists of 18 residues. Here the CDR3 reads CASSIAPTGALDGDTQYF. The CDR3 bases are TGTGCCAGTAGTATAGCTCCTACAGGGGCCCTGGATGGAGATACGCAGTATTTT.

With respect to this clonotype: A much larger clone lies a single base off, so this may be a read error. The V and J genes are TRBV11-1 and TRBJ1-1; maybe TRBD1 (5 bases). Germline loops: CDR1 SGHAT, CDR2 FQDESV (reference sequence). The length of the CDR3 is 17 residues. V was pared by 4 bases and J by 9 bases, with 27 bases between. The CDR3 DNA sequence: TGTGCCAGCAGCTCGATTCGTCCGGGACTGTCGACGGCTAAAGCTTTCTTT. It translates to CASSSIRPGLSTAKAFF.

This clonotype came up many times. This sequence joins TRBV19 and TRBJ1-1; D gene uncertain. The germline gives CDR1 LNHDA, CDR2 SQIVND (reference sequence). The CDR3 runs to 13 residues. Deletions cut 5 bases from V and 0 bases from J, with 7 bases between. CDR3 residues: CASSPGLNTEAFF. The DNA of the CDR3 is TGTGCCAGTAGTCCAGGCCTGAACACTGAAGCTTTCTTT.

This clonotype was picked up many times. The V and J genes are TRBV7-2 and TRBJ1-3; D gene ambiguous. The CDR3 has 15 residues. The germline gives CDR1 SGHTA, CDR2 FQGNSA. Between the trimmed V and J ends, which lost 5 bases and 4 bases, there was a span of 15 bases. The CDR3 protein is CASSPTRAGGNTIYF. The CDR3 DNA reads as TGTGCCAGCAGCCCGACGAGGGCGGGGGGAAACACCATATATTTT.

V and J are TRBV4-1 and TRBJ1-1, with a tentative D call TRBD1 (6 bases). Germline V gene lookup returns CDR1 MGHRA and CDR2 YSYEKL. V shed 3 bases and J shed 5 bases, with 16 bases lying between them. The CDR3 totals 15 residues. The CDR3 is CASSHPSGTPTEAFF. CDR3 in DNA: TGCGCCAGCAGCCATCCTTCCGGGACACCGACTGAAGCTTTCTTT.

This clonotype has more than one count but fewer than ten. The chain is built from TRBV6-5 and TRBJ2-7; possibly TRBD1 or TRBD2 for D (6 bases each). There are 15 residues in the CDR3. V lost 6 bases and J 1 base, leaving 16 bases between the germline ends. Germline assignment: CDR1 MNHEY and CDR2 SVGAGI. The CDR3 loop is CASSPLGGGSYEQYF. CDR3 DNA: TGTGCCAGCAGCCCCTTGGGGGGCGGATCCTACGAGCAGTACTTC.

This clonotype has a handful of counts. This chain uses TRBV6-2 or TRBV6-3 with TRBJ2-2; D is unresolved. CDR1 and CDR2 from the germline V gene are MNHEY and SVGEGT. V was cut by 7 bases and J by 7 bases, with 10 bases left in between. The CDR3 is 12 amino acids. The CDR3 region is CASNRPVGELFF. In nucleotides, the CDR3 is TGTGCCAGCAATCGTCCAGTCGGGGAGCTGTTTTTT.

V usage is TRBV6-4 and J usage is TRBJ2-2, with TRBD1 matching 10 bases. V was pared by 7 bases and J by 9 bases, with 26 bases of the junction left unmatched. From germline, CDR1 is MRHNA and CDR2 SNTAGT. The CDR3 is 20 amino acids. CDR3 amino acids: CASTPQPGQGISYGKWELFF. CDR3 bases: TGTGCCAGCACTCCTCAACCGGGACAGGGGATTTCATATGGCAAGTGGGAGCTGTTTTTT.

The sample holds many counts of this clonotype. V gene TRBV7-9 combines with J gene TRBJ1-4; 9 bases are shared with TRBD1. This CDR3 is built from 15 residues. Germline V CDR1 and CDR2: SEHNR, FQNEAQ (reference sequence). The ends lost 5 bases at V and 8 bases at J; junction bases unmatched: 9. The CDR3 region is CASSITGGGWEKLFF. In DNA, the CDR3 is TGTGCCAGCAGCATAACAGGGGGCGGCTGGGAAAAACTGTTTTTT.

A word on this clonotype: A much bigger clone sits one base away, suggesting this may be a read error. The chain has TRBV7-6 and TRBJ2-1; D is possibly TRBD2 (5 bases). The CDR3 is 12 residues long. Germline V gene data show CDR1 as SGHVS and CDR2 as FNYEAQ. The CDR3 region has the DNA TGTGTCAGCAGCTCAACAGCGGTTGAGCAGTTCTTC. This translates into CVSSSTAVEQFF.

This clonotype occurred many times. V and J are TRBV7-8 and TRBJ2-1; possibly TRBD1 or TRBD2 for D (6 bases each). The CDR3 spans 15 residues. Germline V gene data show CDR1 as SGHVS and CDR2 as FQNEAQ. V lost 8 bases and J 6 bases, leaving 20 bases between the germline ends. The CDR3 DNA reads as TGTGCCAGCTACGGGGGCGCAGTCTCGGGCAATGAGCAGTTCTTC. Amino acids: CASYGGAVSGNEQFF. Full variable domain (rest looked up from reference TRBV7-8 and TRBJ2-1): GAGVSQSPRYKVAKRGQDVALRCDPISGHVSLFWYQQALGQGPEFLTYFQNEAQLDKSGLPSDRFFAERPEGSVSTLKIQRTQQEDSAVYLCASYGGAVSGNEQFFGPGTRLTVL.

J is TRBJ2-3 and V is TRBV9, with 7 nucleotides matching TRBD2. The CDR3 consists of 14 residues. The V and J ends lost 7 bases and 4 bases, in that order; junction bases with no gene match: 9. In germline, CDR1 is SGDLS, CDR2 YYNGEE. The CDR3 region is CASSPGGIADTQYF. In nucleotides, the CDR3 is TGTGCCAGCTCCCCGGGGGGTATCGCAGATACGCAGTATTTT. The variable domain in full, with the rest retrieved from reference TRBV9 and TRBJ2-3, is DSGVTQTPKHLITATGQRVTLRCSPRSGDLSVYWYQQSLDQGLQFLIQYYNGEERAKGNILERFSAQQFPDLHSELNLSSLELGDSALYFCASSPGGIADTQYFGPGTRLTVL.

With regard to this clonotype: A much larger clone lies one base from this, so it may be a read error. V gene TRBV7-8 combines with J gene TRBJ2-1; TRBD1 matches at 7 bases. Germline V CDR1 and CDR2: SGHVS, FQNEAQ. The CDR3 is made up of 15 amino acids. CDR3 nucleotides: TGTCCCAGCACCGCCCCGCAACAGGGGAACCATGAGCAGTTCTTC. Translation: CPSTAPQQGNHEQFF.

This clonotype was recorded only once. The chain combines TRBV5-1 with TRBJ1-2; 8 nucleotides agree with TRBD1. Unmatched junction bases numbered 14, after V lost 6 bases and J lost 1 base. Per germline, CDR1 SGHRS and CDR2 YFSETQ. The CDR3 totals 17 residues. The CDR3 reads CASTPMSVDRDNYGYTF. As DNA, the CDR3 is TGCGCCAGCACCCCGATGTCGGTGGACAGGGATAACTATGGCTACACCTTC. Filled out from reference TRBV5-1 and TRBJ1-2, the complete variable domain reads KAGVTQTPRYLIKTRGQQVTLSCSPISGHRSVSWYQQTPGQGLQFLFEYFSETQRNKGNFPGRFSGRQFSNSRSEMNVSTLELGDSALYLCASTPMSVDRDNYGYTFGSGTRLTVV.

This clonotype was observed a few times. This sequence joins TRBV5-1 and TRBJ1-6, with TRBD1 as a possible D gene (5 bases). V was cut by 0 bases and J by 8 bases, with 9 bases left in between. The CDR3 loop spans 14 amino acids. Germline loops: CDR1 SGHRS, CDR2 YFSETQ. The CDR3 DNA reads TGCGCCAGCAGCTTGGAGGGGTGGGATTCACCCCTCCACTTT. As protein: CASSLEGWDSPLHF.

This clonotype turned up a few times. This chain connects TRBV27 to TRBJ2-3, with a weak D call TRBD2 (5 bases). The CDR3 has 15 residues. Germline-derived CDR1 and CDR2 are MNHEY and SMNVEV (reference sequence). V lost 5 bases and J lost 3, with 15 bases in between. The DNA for the CDR3 is TGTGCCAGCAGTACCTCGCCTAGCATAACAGATACGCAGTATTTT. It encodes CASSTSPSITDTQYF.

The chain employs TRBV4-3 and TRBJ2-3; 11 positions agree with TRBD2. The germline CDR1 and CDR2 sequences are LGHNA and YSLEER. The CDR3 is 17 amino acids. V lost 4 bases and J lost 4; bases outside the gene matches: 10. The CDR3 DNA is TGCGCCAGCAGCCTCAGGACTAGCGGGCTTTTCGCAGATACGCAGTATTTT. It is translated as CASSLRTSGLFADTQYF.

The rearrangement uses TRBV4-3 and TRBJ2-1; D gene ambiguous. Between the trimmed V and J ends, which lost 0 bases and 5 bases, there was a span of 11 bases. CDR3 length: 15 residues. In germline, CDR1 is LGHNA, CDR2 YSLEER. CDR3 sequence reads: CASSQEGSSNNEQFF. For the CDR3, the DNA is TGCGCCAGCAGCCAAGAGGGCAGTTCAAACAATGAGCAGTTCTTC.

CDR3 protein: CASSAGTGHYEQYV. DNA for the CDR3: TGTGCCAGCAGTGCCGGGACAGGGCATTACGAGCAGTACGTC. The rearrangement uses TRBV12-3 or TRBV12-4 and TRBJ2-7; the match to TRBD1 covers 9 bases. CDR3 length: 14 amino acids. V was clipped by 5 bases and J by 4 bases; unmatched bases: 6.

This clonotype came up a few times. The V gene is TRBV9, the J gene TRBJ2-1, with D possibly TRBD1 on 5 matching bases. There are 20 residues in the CDR3. Germline assignment: CDR1 SGDLS and CDR2 YYNGEE. V was pared by 1 base and J by 4 bases, with 27 bases between. The CDR3 here is CASSVRKDTVRLTEYNEQFF. As DNA, the CDR3 is TGTGCCAGCAGCGTAAGAAAAGATACGGTCCGACTGACAGAATACAATGAGCAGTTCTTC.

This chain links TRBV20-1 with TRBJ1-1; 10 positions agree with TRBD1. J lost 4 bases, V lost 5 bases, and 7 bases had no gene match. CDR3 length: 14 amino acids. Germline CDR1 is DFQATT and CDR2 is SNEGSKA (reference sequence). The CDR3, as DNA: TGCAGTGCTGTCGACAGGGGGCGGGGCACTGAAGCTTTCTTT. Translating gives CSAVDRGRGTEAFF.

This clonotype was detected ten times or more. CDR3 DNA sequence: TGTGCCAGCAGCTCTCACCGGGACAGAAGCTCTGGGGCCAACGTCCTGACTTTC. This encodes CASSSHRDRSSGANVLTF. This sequence joins TRBV7-6 and TRBJ2-6; 7 bases agree with TRBD1. This CDR3 spans 18 amino acids. The germline V gene has CDR1 SGHVS and CDR2 FNYEAQ. Trimming at V came to 4 bases and at J to 0 bases, leaving 9 bases not matched to a gene.

This sequence joins TRBV4-2 and TRBJ2-7, with TRBD2 as a possible D gene (7 bases). Germline lookup yields CDR1 LGHNA and CDR2 YNFKEQ. V shed 0 bases and J shed 7 bases, with 16 bases lying between them. The CDR3 consists of 15 residues. As DNA, the CDR3 is TGTGCCAGCAGCCAAGATCGGGGGGCGCGTTGGGAGCAGTACGTC. It translates to CASSQDRGARWEQYV.